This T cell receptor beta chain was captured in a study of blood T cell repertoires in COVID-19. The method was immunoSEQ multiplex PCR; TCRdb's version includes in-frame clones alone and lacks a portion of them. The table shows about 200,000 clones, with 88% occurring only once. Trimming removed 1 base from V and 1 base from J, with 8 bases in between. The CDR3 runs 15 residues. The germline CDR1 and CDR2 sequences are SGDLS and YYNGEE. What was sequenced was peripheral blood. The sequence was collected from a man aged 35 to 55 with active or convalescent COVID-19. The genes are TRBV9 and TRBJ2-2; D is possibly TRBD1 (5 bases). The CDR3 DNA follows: TGTGCCAGCAGCGTATCTGGACAGAACACCGGGGAGCTGTTTTTT. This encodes CASSVSGQNTGELFF. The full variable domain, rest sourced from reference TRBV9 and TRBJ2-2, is DSGVTQTPKHLITATGQRVTLRCSPRSGDLSVYWYQQSLDQGLQFLIQYYNGEERAKGNILERFSAQQFPDLHSELNLSSLELGDSALYFCASSVSGQNTGELFFGEGSRLTVL.